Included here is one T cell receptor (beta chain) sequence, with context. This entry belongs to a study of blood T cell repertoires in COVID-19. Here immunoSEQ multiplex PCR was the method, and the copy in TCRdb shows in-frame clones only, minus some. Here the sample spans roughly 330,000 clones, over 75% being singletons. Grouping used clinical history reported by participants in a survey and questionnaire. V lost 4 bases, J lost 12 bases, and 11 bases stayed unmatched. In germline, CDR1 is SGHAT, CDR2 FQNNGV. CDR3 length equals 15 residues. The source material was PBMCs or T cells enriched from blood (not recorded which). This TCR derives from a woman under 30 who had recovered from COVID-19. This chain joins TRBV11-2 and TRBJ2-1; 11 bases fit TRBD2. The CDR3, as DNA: TGTGCCAGCAGCTGGGGTAGCGGGAGGGCCGCAGGGCAGTTCTTC. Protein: CASSWGSGRAAGQFF.